The 3 T cell receptor beta chains below come from one sample, sequenced in a study of shared clonotypes between healthy human individuals. Libraries were prepared by immunoSEQ multiplex PCR; TCRdb keeps only in-frame clonotypes and omits some of them. The sample gives about 460,000 clones, about 74% of which show up once; 12% is in the top ten. Input material: PBMCs. The receptors were gathered from a middle-aged woman in good health. Some clones in this sample may be carry-over from other donors' samples.

Only a few counts were recorded for this clone. The chain has TRBV25-1 and TRBJ2-7; D may be TRBD1 (7 bases). The germline V and J ends were trimmed by 6 bases and 0 bases, with 21 bases remaining between them. The germline gives CDR1 MGHDK, CDR2 SYGVNS. CDR3 size: 17 residues. CDR3 residues: CASSLPGGGHLSYEQYF. DNA for the CDR3: TGTGCCAGCAGCCTACCCGGAGGGGGCCACCTCTCCTACGAGCAGTACTTC.

V usage is TRBV6-4 and J usage is TRBJ2-1, with 7 nucleotides matching TRBD2. Per the germline V gene, CDR1 is MRHNA and CDR2 is SNTAGT. The CDR3 totals 15 residues. The V and J ends lost 8 bases and 0 bases, in that order; junction bases with no gene match: 7. DNA for the CDR3: TGTGCCAGCGGCCCTAGCGGAAGCTCCTACAATGAGCAGTTCTTC. Encoded protein: CASGPSGSSYNEQFF.

The chain couples TRBV5-4 to TRBJ2-2; TRBD2 is a possible D gene (6 bases). The germline V gene has CDR1 SGHNT and CDR2 YYREEE (reference sequence). CDR3 size: 15 residues. Between the trimmed V and J ends, which lost 4 bases and 1 base, there was a span of 11 bases. Written as DNA, the CDR3 is TGTGCCAGCAGCGAGCCGGGACTGAACACCGGGGAGCTGTTTTTT. It specifies CASSEPGLNTGELFF.